A single sample is the source of the 8 T cell receptor beta chains below, sequenced in a study of graft-versus-host responses after intestinal transplantation (dated by TCRdb to about 2021). Libraries were constructed by the immunoSEQ multiplex PCR assay. TCRdb obtained this table from immuneACCESS and retained in-frame rearrangements with V and J assigned. These tables miss some clones; where compared with another copy, unresolved V genes account for less than half of the shortfall, and the remainder is unexplained. A total of about 63,000 clones appear in this sample, 89% of them only once. The ten largest account for more than 1.5% of the sample. To isolate intraepithelial and lamina propria lymphocytes from graft specimens, dithiothreitol, EDTA incubations and collagenase D digestion were used. The sequencing used ileum tissue, collected around 350 days after transplant. The receptors were sampled from a human patient who received an intestinal transplant, so some T cells may come from the graft donor.

This clone has a single count. The CDR3 sequence: CASTPSRTSEQYF. Here the CDR3 DNA reads TGTGCCAGCACCCCATCCCGCACGTCCGAGCAGTACTTC. The chain carries TRBV7-6 and TRBJ2-7; D not resolved. V lost 7 bases to trimming and J lost 6 bases, with 16 bases between them. Germline-derived CDR1 and CDR2 are SGHVS and FNYEAQ. The CDR3 is 13 residues long.

The V and J genes are TRBV5-1 and TRBJ2-7; a possible D gene is TRBD1 (6 bases). CDR1 is SGHRS, CDR2 YFSETQ, per germline. The V and J ends lost 0 bases and 2 bases respectively, with 12 bases between them. The length of the CDR3 is 15 residues. CDR3 loop: CASSLDKTGPYEQYF. The CDR3 coding sequence is TGCGCCAGCAGCTTGGATAAGACAGGTCCCTACGAGCAGTACTTC.

The J gene is TRBJ2-4, the V gene TRBV11-2, with 10 bases identical to TRBD1. The CDR3 sequence is 15 residues long. Germline loops: CDR1 SGHAT, CDR2 FQNNGV. After removal of 4 bases from V and 7 bases from J, the junction contained 7 bases not matched to a gene. Here the CDR3 reads CASSSPGQGLNIQYF. In nucleotides, the CDR3 is TGTGCCAGCAGCTCACCGGGACAGGGGCTTAACATTCAGTACTTC.

This clone appeared once. The V call is TRBV30, the J call TRBJ2-3; D may correspond to TRBD1 or TRBD2 (7 bases each). The CDR3 contains 14 residues. Per germline, CDR1 GTSNPN and CDR2 SVGIG (reference sequence). Trimming shortened V by 5 bases and J by 4 bases, and 16 bases separated the two germline ends. CDR3 nucleotide sequence: TGTGCCTGGCGAGGGGGAGGGGGCCCAGATACGCAGTATTTT. Protein sequence: CAWRGGGGPDTQYF.

This clone was seen only once. The rearrangement links TRBV30 to TRBJ2-3, with 11 bases aligning to TRBD1. J lost 2 bases, V lost 2 bases, and 6 bases had no gene match. CDR3 length equals 16 residues. Germline V gives CDR1 GTSNPN, CDR2 SVGIG (reference sequence). CDR3 DNA: TGTGCCTGGAGTCCGGGGACAGGGGGTCTCACAGATACGCAGTATTTT. Translation: CAWSPGTGGLTDTQYF.

This chain uses TRBV9 with TRBJ2-1, with TRBD1 as a possible D gene (5 bases). Germline CDR1 SGDLS, CDR2 YYNGEE. The CDR3 has 14 amino acids. V lost 3 bases and J 7 bases, leaving 14 bases between the germline ends. The CDR3 coding sequence is TGTGCCAGCAGCGCCAAGGGGTTTATAAATGAGCAGTTCTTC. Amino acid sequence: CASSAKGFINEQFF. Full variable domain (remainder filled in from reference TRBV9 and TRBJ2-1): DSGVTQTPKHLITATGQRVTLRCSPRSGDLSVYWYQQSLDQGLQFLIQYYNGEERAKGNILERFSAQQFPDLHSELNLSSLELGDSALYFCASSAKGFINEQFFGPGTRLTVL.

A few counts support this clone. J is TRBJ1-4 and V is TRBV2, with D hard to call. Germline V gives CDR1 SNHLY, CDR2 FYNNEI. V dropped 4 bases and J dropped 0 bases, with 9 bases sitting between them. The CDR3 contains 15 residues. The DNA for the CDR3 is TGTGCCAGCAGTGGCTACATTCCAACTAATGAAAAACTGTTTTTT. It yields the protein CASSGYIPTNEKLFF.

V gene TRBV4-2 combines with J gene TRBJ1-6, with TRBD1 matching over 10 bases. The CDR3 runs to 15 residues. The J segment lost 8 bases and the V segment lost 4 bases, leaving 5 bases of the junction unmatched. Germline V gene sequence: CDR1 LGHNA, CDR2 YNFKEQ. CDR3 sequence: CASSLNGQGDSPLHF. In nucleotides, the CDR3 is TGTGCCAGCAGCCTCAATGGACAGGGGGATTCACCCCTCCACTTT.